This T cell receptor beta chain was sequenced during a study of beta chain features in type 1 diabetes (dated by TCRdb to between 2018 and 2020). General notes on the study: No differences in mean age, gender distribution, total cell number or subset yield were found between patients and healthy donors. Across all samples, about 110 million sorted cells were examined, and cell number per subset correlated strongly with RNA yield. The study compared the TCRB repertoires of sorted circulating CD4+ T cell subsets in recently diagnosed type 1 diabetes patients with those in matched healthy donors. Naive and central memory subsets were obtained from all 30 or so donors, but regulatory and stem cell-like memory subsets were isolated from only 8 patients and roughly 8 healthy donors. The study at large found these results: Naive, central memory and regulatory TCRB repertoires appeared to be more alike among patients than among healthy donors. PCR might favor shorter templates, but patient and control samples were amplified and corrected together, so any skew would affect both groups equally. Because small numbers of individuals were included in the HLA sub-analyses, any influence of HLA type on TCRB rearrangement was left unresolved. At VDJ recombination sites, type 1 diabetes patients had fewer insertions and more deleted nucleotides, which implies abnormalities in thymic rearrangement. Because cDNA rather than genomic DNA was sequenced, highly expressing activated cells could have been over-represented, although no difference in activation and CD3 levels was found between groups. A moderate but significant shortening of TCRB CDR3 length was observed in type 1 diabetes patients in all four CD4+ subsets.

This clone occurred once. Its antigen has not been determined. No base-level quality is on record; no much larger clone is a single base apart. The entire isolated RNA was reverse transcribed using the High Capacity cDNA Reverse Transcription Kit, and thus expressed TCRB transcripts were sequenced. Deep immunoSEQ sequencing was performed on naive, central memory and regulatory T cell samples, with an average of approximately 4 million total reads per sample. Sorted cells were lysed in RLT buffer and RNA was extracted with DNase-treated RNeasy Micro or Mini kits, depending on cell number. Each cell subset was processed on its own to prevent cross-contamination, while patient and healthy donor samples were processed together. Using the immunoSEQ multiplex PCR, TCRB sequences were amplified from cDNA into 87-bp fragments spanning the CDR3 region. Amplicons were sequenced on the Illumina HiSeq platform. For the original study's pipeline: PCR bias was corrected computationally using synthetic template baselines, and reads within Hamming distance 2 were collapsed, with unmergeable singletons discarded. Reads were aligned against IMGT to assign V, D and J genes, CDR3 length and insertions or deletions at six rearrangement sites. Within each subset, clonotype counts were normalized to sorted cell number, after which true diversity and Gini coefficients were computed with the tcR R package. The overlap coefficient, calculated on TCRB nucleotide sequences, was used to quantify repertoire sharing. As a proxy for the pre-selection repertoire, out-of-frame TCRB sequences from naive cells were analyzed. TCRdb took this table from immuneACCESS and kept in-frame rearrangements with V and J called. Such tables lack part of the clones; where checked against another copy, unresolved V genes explain under half of the gap, and the rest is unexplained. That table gives V, J and clone size, and the DNA gave D and trimming. The sample data list over 500,000 clones, and roughly a sixth of these were observed just once. Jointly, the top ten make up about 0.093% of the sample.

Each donor gave one peripheral blood draw, averaging around 120 mL, which was collected into heparinised tubes. Naive, central memory, regulatory and stem cell-like memory CD4+ T cells were sorted on a BD FACSAria II using a panel including CD45RO, CCR7, CD25, CD127, CD95 and CD27. A purity above 95% was achieved for all sorted populations. PBMCs were isolated immediately by Lymphoprep density gradient centrifugation and stained directly without culture. Samples were stained and sorted in pairs, with one healthy donor and one patient per experiment, so that batch effects were minimized. CDR1 and CDR2 are read off the germline V gene as SGHVS and FNYEAQ. V loses 8 bases at its end and J loses 5 bases; junction bases beyond the gene matches: 9. The CDR3, from cysteine to phenylalanine, totals 14 residues. CDR3 DNA only is kept here, 42 bases in frame from base 1.

The sample comprised naive CD4+ T cells from blood. The cell subset or site label, as the study defines it: true naive CD4+ T cells. Recombination linked TRBV7-6 to TRBJ2-1, and 7 junctional nucleotides match TRBD2. The TCR comes from a man between 18 and 29 years old in good health. The CDR3: CASRTGGRNNEQFF. The bases read TGTGCCAGCCGAACGGGGGGTAGAAACAATGAGCAGTTCTTC.